This T cell receptor (beta chain) is from a study of T cell responses to AZD1222 COVID-19 vaccine. Note on this clone: Its antigen is as yet unknown.

The CDR3 is 17 amino acids. V lost 5 bases and J 4 bases, leaving 18 bases between the germline ends. In germline, CDR1 is SGHTA, CDR2 FQGNSA. The data were produced by immunoSEQ multiplex PCR, yet TCRdb's version contains in-frame clones alone and is incomplete. The top ten hold about 3.1% of the sample, which has roughly 130,000 clones, roughly nine tenths seen once. Study-level results: White British ancestry dominated among donors, who included more females, and clonal diversity was possibly underestimated.

This material consisted of peripheral blood, taken on day 0 of AZD1222 vaccination. The source of this sequence is an adult in good health. The chain has TRBV7-2 and TRBJ2-6; D is possibly TRBD2 (5 bases). The CDR3: CASSARSIASGANVLTF. The CDR3 coding sequence is TGTGCCAGCAGCGCCCGCTCGATAGCGTCCGGGGCCAACGTCCTGACTTTC.